A single sample gave rise to the 21 T cell receptor beta chains below, sequenced in a study of immune heterogeneity within non-small cell lung tumors. The template for each sample was around 540 ng of genomic DNA, which had been extracted from bulk tumor tissue. Multiple widely separated biopsies were taken from each primary tumor at surgery. These patients got curative surgery after being newly diagnosed with untreated non-small cell lung cancer. Multiplex PCR was performed with 32 V and 13 J primers, and it amplified TCR beta CDR3. From the multiplex PCR reads, TCRdb called clonotypes with MiXCR, one entry per CDR3 protein. The sample holds under 3,500 distinct CDR3 sequences, about 17% seen once. The source material was lung tumor tissue. Receptors originate from a man aged 50 to 60 with non-small cell lung cancer.

This chain uses TRBV29-1 with TRBJ1-2; tentatively, D is TRBD1 (6 bases). Looked up from germline, CDR1 is SQVTM and CDR2 is ANQGSEA. V dropped 2 bases and J dropped 3 bases, with 13 bases sitting between them. The CDR3 extends over 14 amino acids. The CDR3 DNA reads as TGCAGCGTTGAACGCCAGGGGAGGTACTATGGCTACACCTTC. This sequence encodes CSVERQGRYYGYTF.

Remarks on this clonotype: This may be a read error: a much more frequent sequence differs by one nucleotide. The rearrangement links TRBV27 to TRBJ2-6; D may be TRBD1 (6 bases). This CDR3 has 18 residues. In germline, CDR1 is MNHEY, CDR2 SMNVEV (reference sequence). CDR3 loop: CASSLTGDLHSGVNVLTF. DNA for the CDR3: TGTGCCAGCAGTTTGACAGGCGACCTACACTCTGGGGTCAACGTCCTGACTTTC.

This clonotype is classed as medium-sized. The V gene is TRBV10-1, the J gene TRBJ1-5; 11 nucleotides align to TRBD1. The germline V gene has CDR1 WNHNN and CDR2 SYGVQD (reference sequence). J was trimmed by 4 bases and V by 3 bases; bases with no gene match: 2. The CDR3 sequence is 15 residues long. CDR3 residues: CASSERDRGNQPQHF. Written as DNA, the CDR3 is TGCGCCAGCAGTGAACGGGACAGGGGGAATCAGCCCCAGCATTTT.

This clonotype is classed as medium-sized. The chain carries TRBV6-5 and TRBJ2-6, with D maybe TRBD1 (6 bases). The CDR3 covers 17 residues. Trimming cost V 2 bases and J 0 bases, with 11 bases left between them. Looked up from germline, CDR1 is MNHEY and CDR2 is SVGAGI. The CDR3 sequence is CASSYGRGTSGANVLTF. The CDR3 DNA sequence: TGTGCCAGCAGTTACGGTAGGGGGACCTCTGGGGCCAACGTCCTGACTTTC.

This clonotype was counted at least ten times. The CDR3 DNA is TGTGCCGGTCGGACAGGGGGCGATAGCAATCAGCCCCAGCATTTT. This gives the protein CAGRTGGDSNQPQHF. The V call is TRBV28, the J call TRBJ1-5; 11 nucleotides match TRBD1. J lost 0 bases, V lost 11 bases, and 6 bases had no gene match. The CDR3 has 15 amino acids. CDR1 and CDR2 from the germline V gene are MDHEN and SYDVKM.

Within the sample, this clonotype is medium-sized (0.01 to 0.1%). The V and J genes are TRBV6-1 and TRBJ1-5; D unclear. CDR3 size: 13 residues. Germline CDR1 MNHNS, CDR2 SASEGT. V lost 6 bases, J lost 5 bases, and 11 bases lay in between. The chain's CDR3 is CASRGIGDQPQHF. CDR3 DNA: TGTGCCAGCAGGGGAATCGGGGATCAGCCCCAGCATTTT.

This clonotype is medium-sized in the sample. CDR3 loop: CASTGDSRNEKLFF. The CDR3 region has the DNA TGTGCCAGCACGGGCGACAGTCGTAATGAAAAACTGTTTTTT. The rearrangement joins TRBV6-1 to TRBJ1-4; a weak D match, TRBD1 (5 bases). The germline V and J ends were trimmed by 7 bases and 4 bases, with 13 bases remaining between them. CDR3 length: 14 residues. Germline assignment: CDR1 MNHNS and CDR2 SASEGT.

This clonotype was counted at least ten times. This chain connects TRBV2 to TRBJ2-7; TRBD2 is a possible D gene (5 bases). The CDR3 loop spans 13 amino acids. Deletions cut 1 base from V and 3 bases from J, with 7 bases between. CDR1 is SNHLY, CDR2 FYNNEI, per germline. The CDR3 DNA follows: TGTGCCAGCAGTGAAGACGGGAACTACGAGCAGTACTTC. Translated: CASSEDGNYEQYF.

As regards this clonotype: A read error may explain this, as a much larger clone is one base away. Likely a read error: the CDR3 ends without its conserved phenylalanine or tryptophan. The rearrangement links TRBV10-2 to TRBJ1-2; the D gene is possibly TRBD1 (6 bases). The germline V gene encodes CDR1 WSHSY and CDR2 SAAADI. The V and J ends lost 0 bases and 10 bases respectively, with 12 bases between them. This CDR3 comprises 13 residues. The CDR3 region has the DNA TGCGCCAGCAGTGAGTCGACAGCAGGGGCCTACACCGTC. It yields the protein CASSESTAGAYTV.

This clonotype ranks as medium-sized. The gene calls are TRBV27 and TRBJ2-7; 10 positions agree with TRBD1. CDR1 and CDR2 (germline): MNHEY, SMNVEV (reference sequence). With 5 bases clipped from V and 4 bases from J, the junction kept 8 bases outside the gene matches. The CDR3 sequence is 15 residues long. The CDR3 DNA reads TGTGCCAGCAGTCCATTGGGACAGGGGAGGTACGAGCAGTACTTC. This codes for CASSPLGQGRYEQYF.

As regards this clonotype: This may come from a read error, since a much larger clone is one base off. The chain links TRBV10-3 to TRBJ1-1; 8 bases fit TRBD1. The CDR3 consists of 15 residues. Losses at the gene ends were 8 bases for V and 6 bases for J; bases not matched to a gene: 14. Germline-derived CDR1 and CDR2 are ENHRY and SYGVKD. This CDR3 reads CAILVRRGQVAEAFF. The CDR3 nucleotides are TGTGCCATCCTCGTGCGGCGGGGACAGGTGGCTGAAGCTTTCTTT.

In its sample, this clonotype ranks as medium-sized. This chain links TRBV4-1 with TRBJ1-4, with 7 positions matching TRBD1. Trimming removed 7 bases from V and 4 bases from J; junction bases left unmatched: 9. Per germline, CDR1 MGHRA and CDR2 YSYEKL. CDR3 size: 15 residues. The CDR3 nucleotides are TGCGCCAGCAAAAACTCGGACAGGTTTAATGAAAAACTGTTTTTT. The encoded protein is CASKNSDRFNEKLFF.

This clonotype was seen once. The chain is built from TRBV9 and TRBJ2-1; TRBD2 matches 7 bases. Trimming took 5 bases from V and 7 from J; bases not matched to a gene: 12. Germline-derived CDR1 and CDR2 are SGDLS and YYNGEE. This CDR3 comprises 15 residues. CDR3 amino acids: CASSREDSLGNEQFF. As DNA, the CDR3 is TGTGCCAGCAGTCGGGAGGATTCTTTGGGGAATGAGCAGTTCTTC. Full variable domain (outside the CDR3, taken from reference TRBV9 and TRBJ2-1): DSGVTQTPKHLITATGQRVTLRCSPRSGDLSVYWYQQSLDQGLQFLIQYYNGEERAKGNILERFSAQQFPDLHSELNLSSLELGDSALYFCASSREDSLGNEQFFGPGTRLTVL.

CDR3 loop: CASSLEGRVIIQYF. CDR3 in DNA: TGTGCCAGCAGCTTAGAGGGCAGGGTGATCATTCAGTACTTC. The chain carries TRBV7-9 and TRBJ2-4, with D maybe TRBD1 (5 bases). The V end was cut by 1 base, the J end by 9 bases, with 13 bases between. The CDR3 runs to 14 residues. In germline, CDR1 is SEHNR, CDR2 FQNEAQ (reference sequence).

This clonotype is medium-sized by share. This chain joins TRBV7-8 and TRBJ2-3; 10 bases are a match to TRBD1. The V segment lost 5 bases and the J segment 4 bases; nucleotides outside the gene matches: 9. The CDR3 is made up of 16 amino acids. The germline gives CDR1 SGHVS, CDR2 FQNEAQ. The CDR3 sequence is CASSPGTGVIPDTQYF. CDR3 sequence (DNA): TGTGCCAGCAGCCCAGGGACAGGGGTTATCCCAGATACGCAGTATTTT.

This clonotype was counted between two and nine times. The chain is built from TRBV29-1 and TRBJ2-3; 13 positions agree with TRBD2. The germline CDR1 and CDR2 sequences are SQVTM and ANQGSEA. This CDR3 has 15 residues. The V gene end was trimmed by 6 bases and the J gene end by 9 bases; junction bases not matched to a gene: 12. The CDR3, as DNA: TGCAGCGTAGATGAGGGGACTAGCGGGGTAGGAACGCAGTATTTT. It is translated as CSVDEGTSGVGTQYF.

Sample share makes this clonotype medium-sized. The rearrangement joins TRBV11-2 to TRBJ2-7; perhaps TRBD1 as D (6 bases). The CDR3 runs to 13 residues. The germline V and J ends were trimmed by 3 bases and 2 bases, with 8 bases remaining between them. The germline V gene encodes CDR1 SGHAT and CDR2 FQNNGV. The CDR3: CASSFGQPYEQYF. In nucleotides, the CDR3 is TGTGCCAGCAGCTTCGGACAGCCCTACGAGCAGTACTTC. Drawing the rest from reference TRBV11-2 and TRBJ2-7, the complete variable domain is EAGVAQSPRYKIIEKRQSVAFWCNPISGHATLYWYQQILGQGPKLLIQFQNNGVVDDSQLPKDRFSAERLKGVDSTLKIQPAKLEDSAVYLCASSFGQPYEQYFGPGTRLTVT.

The chain recombines TRBV20-1 with TRBJ2-7, with TRBD2 as a possible D gene (5 bases). The V gene lost 5 bases and the J gene lost 0 bases, with 14 bases spanning the gap. The CDR3 covers 14 residues. Germline CDR1 DFQATT, CDR2 SNEGSKA (reference sequence). CDR3 nucleotide sequence: TGCAGTGCTCACCCTTCCGGGGTCTCCTACGAGCAGTACTTC. Translation gives CSAHPSGVSYEQYF.

This clonotype was counted only a few times. A clone one base away is much larger, so this may be a read error. The V gene is TRBV28, the J gene TRBJ2-4; D is possibly TRBD2 (6 bases). Trimming removed 5 bases from V and 5 bases from J, with 10 bases in between. Germline loops: CDR1 MDHEN, CDR2 SYDVKM. The CDR3 length is 13 residues. In nucleotides, the CDR3 is TGTGCCAGCAGTCCACCGGGAGAAAACATTCAGTACTTC. Translation: CASSPPGENIQYF.

This clonotype was seen just once. Being one base from a much bigger clone, this may be a read error. This rearrangement joins TRBV9 to TRBJ2-7; D call uncertain. Trimming pared 4 bases from V and 0 bases from J, leaving 11 bases between. CDR1 is SGDLS and CDR2 is YYNGEE in the germline V gene. This CDR3 has 14 amino acids. CDR3 bases: TGTGCCAGCAGCCAATCCCCGAGCTCCTACGAGCAGTACTTC. Translating gives CASSQSPSSYEQYF. Using reference TRBV9 and TRBJ2-7 for the parts outside the CDR3, the full variable domain is DSGVTQTPKHLITATGQRVTLRCSPRSGDLSVYWYQQSLDQGLQFLIQYYNGEERAKGNILERFSAQQFPDLHSELNLSSLELGDSALYFCASSQSPSSYEQYFGPGTRLTVT.

This clonotype appeared once. This sequence joins TRBV7-3 and TRBJ1-1, with a possible D match to TRBD1 (5 bases). The V and J ends lost 0 bases and 5 bases respectively, with 19 bases between them. CDR3 length: 17 amino acids. Germline lookup yields CDR1 SGHTA and CDR2 FQGTGA. Here the CDR3 reads CASSLTTAVGSGTEAFF. In nucleotides, the CDR3 is TGTGCCAGCAGCTTAACGACAGCTGTGGGTTCTGGGACTGAAGCTTTCTTT.